This is a list of T cell receptor beta chains from one sample in a study of T cell changes during pregnancy in multiple sclerosis. Sequencing used immunoSEQ multiplex PCR; TCRdb keeps in-frame clones, though not all of them. In the table there are some 70,000 clones, roughly 92% of which are singletons. Here the sequenced sample was peripheral blood, taken after pregnancy. These receptors originate from a female donor in good health, enrolled as a control in a pregnancy study. CDR3s include the opening cysteine and the closing phenylalanine or tryptophan. Each record gives: V gene, CDR3 protein.

TRBV19 | CASSGGWASSYNEQFF
TRBV18 | CASSPPNRQQETQYF
TRBV6-5 | CASSSLRETQYF
TRBV4-2 | CASSHNLAGDYNEQFF
TRBV28 | CASSWFQGESGGKLFF
TRBV5-4 | CASSTWTSGRFEETQYF
TRBV4-1 | CASSQAPGGTTDQPQHF
TRBV28 | CASRTPGQGAYEQYF
TRBV28 | CASSFVGTDILRGGYF
TRBV28 | CASSLTRGRYEQYF
TRBV7-9 | CASSLESGFYEQYF
TRBV5-4 | CASNKGEAGGTGELFF
TRBV28 | CASSLLGGSEKLFF
TRBV27 | CASTAGGTEAFF
TRBV15 | CATSGGTGSTDTQYF
TRBV2 | CASSVATGGIYEQYF
TRBV19 | CASRQGAGYEQYF
TRBV9 | CASSLLRGNTEAFF
TRBV9 | CASSVGGSGGGDTQYF
TRBV19 | CASRAGVAGLFF
TRBV6-1 | CASSTLAGPYEQYF
TRBV18 | CASSPSTGSSYEQYF
TRBV7-2 | CASSSGTGGRGDTQYF
TRBV20-1 | CSAGQNGYTF
TRBV13 | CASSLGGTAGGLKETQYF
TRBV5-1 | CASSLAAGGPWDTQYF
TRBV5-1 | CASSLGQGTGGHNEQFF
TRBV14 | CASSPDRGGYEQYF
TRBV2 | CASTPQGQYNSPLHF
TRBV5-6 | CASRRRPVGPDTQYF
TRBV18 | CASSPPGRDAHEQYF
TRBV19 | CASSRDRGNTEAFF
TRBV2 | CASSEAVRAGYTF
TRBV9 | CASSVESEVYEQYF
TRBV9 | CASSVVSGGGGEQFF
TRBV19 | CARPLTGFDTEAFF
TRBV28 | CASSPIRGSSYEQYF
TRBV18 | CASSPGQGLGYGYTF
TRBV19 | CASSMGSRNEQFF
TRBV7-3 | CASSPMNTGELFF